The present TCR beta chain was sequenced within a study of control samples from healthy donors and cancer patients. Produced via immunoSEQ multiplex PCR; TCRdb's table is partial and in-frame only. Of about 170,000 clones listed, roughly 89% are singletons. Unmatched junction bases numbered 6, after V lost 6 bases and J lost 6 bases. The CDR3 loop spans 15 amino acids. Per germline, CDR1 WSHSY and CDR2 SAAADI. This rearrangement joins TRBV10-2 to TRBJ1-6, with TRBD1 matching over 9 bases. Specimen: blood. The receptor's source is a woman in her 30s in good health. The CDR3 coding sequence is TGCGCCAGCAGAGAGACAGGGGGACCTAATTCACCCCTCCACTTT. Residues: CASRETGGPNSPLHF.